This TCR beta chain stems from a study of blood T cell repertoires in COVID-19. Study in general: Samples taken during acute and convalescent COVID-19 were collected in the United States, Italy and Spain. Sources were T cells, B-cell-depleted T cells, or PBMCs; the material itself was cDNA or gDNA.

Germline V gives CDR1 SGHNT, CDR2 YYREEE (reference sequence). The CDR3 has 13 amino acids. The V end lost 2 bases, the J end lost 4 bases, and 7 bases lay between the germline ends. Authors' data handling: Amplification of reference gene primers provided the estimated nucleated cell counts. Clones were read by immunoSEQ multiplex PCR, and TCRdb kept only the in-frame ones, dropping some. From that table come the V and J calls and clone size; the DNA was used to work out D and trimming. The sample shows more than 200,000 clones, just over 85% of them seen only once. The clonotype was recovered from a man at least 80 years old with acute or convalescent COVID-19. The specimen was peripheral blood. This chain connects TRBV5-4 to TRBJ1-3; TRBD1 is a possible D gene (5 bases). CDR3 sequence (DNA): TGTGCCAGCAGCTTTCAGGGAGGAAACACCATATATTTT. Protein sequence: CASSFQGGNTIYF.